Shown below are 25 T cell receptor beta chains from a single sample sequenced in a study of blood T cell repertoires in COVID-19. Clones were read by immunoSEQ multiplex PCR, and TCRdb kept only the in-frame ones, dropping some. The sample shows approximately 190,000 clones, approximately 90% of them seen only once. The sequencing sample was made of PBMCs or T cells enriched from blood (not recorded which). The origin of the receptors is a middle-aged woman in a cohort exposed to, infected with or recovered from COVID-19 (not recorded which).

The chain has TRBV11-3 and TRBJ1-2, with 8 bases fitting TRBD1. The V gene's germline CDR1 is SGHNT and CDR2 YENEEA. CDR3 length equals 14 residues. Trimming took 2 bases from V and 4 from J; bases not matched to a gene: 3. CDR3: CASSLTTGGYGYTF. CDR3 bases: TGTGCCAGCAGCTTAACCACAGGGGGCTATGGCTACACCTTC.

V is TRBV6-2 or TRBV6-3 and J is TRBJ1-4; TRBD1 matches 8 bases. Trimming removed 5 bases from V and 8 bases from J; junction bases left unmatched: 7. Germline V lookup: CDR1 MNHEY, CDR2 SVGEGT. The CDR3 loop spans 14 amino acids. CDR3 loop: CASSRPGGEEKLFF. DNA for the CDR3: TGTGCCAGCAGTCGACCAGGGGGCGAGGAAAAACTGTTTTTT.

V is TRBV13 and J is TRBJ2-7; 11 nucleotides align to TRBD1. The germline V gene has CDR1 PRHDT and CDR2 FYEKMQ (reference sequence). CDR3 length: 15 residues. With V trimmed by 5 bases and J by 3 bases, 6 bases remained unmatched. CDR3 sequence: CASSQDRGPIYEQYF. The DNA for the CDR3 is TGTGCCAGCAGCCAGGACAGGGGGCCCATCTACGAGCAGTACTTC.

In its sample, this clone was seen a few times. CDR3 sequence (DNA): TGTGCCAGCAGCGGCTATCGTGACAGGGGCGAAAACACCATATATTTT. This translates into CASSGYRDRGENTIYF. The rearrangement joins TRBV9 to TRBJ1-3; 8 positions agree with TRBD1. CDR1 is SGDLS, CDR2 YYNGEE, per germline. Trimming at V came to 3 bases and at J to 6 bases, leaving 11 bases not matched to a gene. CDR3 length: 16 amino acids.

This chain connects TRBV5-4 to TRBJ1-5; 9 nucleotides match TRBD1. The CDR3 has 14 residues. Unmatched junction bases numbered 4, after V lost 3 bases and J lost 6 bases. Germline CDR1 and CDR2: SGHNT and YYREEE (reference sequence). The CDR3 loop is CASSSGQGFQPQHF. Written as DNA, the CDR3 is TGTGCCAGCAGCTCAGGACAGGGGTTTCAGCCCCAGCATTTT. Supplemented by reference TRBV5-4 and TRBJ1-5, the full variable domain reads ETGVTQSPTHLIKTRGQQVTLRCSSQSGHNTVSWYQQALGQGPQFIFQYYREEENGRGNFPPRFSGLQFPNYSSELNVNALELDDSALYLCASSSGQGFQPQHFGDGTRLSIL.

A few counts support this clone. The CDR3 coding sequence is TGTGCCAGCAGTTATCGGGGGACTAATGAAAAACTGTTTTTT. Translation gives CASSYRGTNEKLFF. The rearrangement joins TRBV27 to TRBJ1-4; D is possibly TRBD1 (5 bases). The germline CDR1 and CDR2 sequences are MNHEY and SMNVEV (reference sequence). This CDR3 contains 14 residues. V lost 4 bases to trimming and J lost 2 bases, with 8 bases between them.

This clone was detected only once. The chain joins TRBV7-2 to TRBJ1-2, with 10 nucleotides matching TRBD1. The germline CDR1 and CDR2 sequences are SGHTA and FQGNSA. J gave up 0 bases and V 5 bases, and 9 bases lay outside the gene matches. There are 17 residues in the CDR3. CDR3 loop: CASSPRQGATPNYGYTF. DNA for the CDR3: TGTGCCAGCAGCCCTAGACAGGGGGCGACCCCTAACTATGGCTACACCTTC.

J is TRBJ1-1 and V is TRBV4-1; TRBD1 matches at 8 bases. Losses at the gene ends were 4 bases for V and 6 bases for J; bases not matched to a gene: 7. The CDR3 consists of 14 residues. Germline V gene lookup returns CDR1 MGHRA and CDR2 YSYEKL. This CDR3 is CASSLRQGSAEAFF. The CDR3 coding sequence is TGCGCCAGCAGCCTCCGACAGGGGAGCGCTGAAGCTTTCTTT.

The rearrangement links TRBV4-1 to TRBJ1-3; TRBD1 aligns across 9 bases. The V segment lost 2 bases and the J segment 3 bases; nucleotides outside the gene matches: 5. This CDR3 comprises 16 residues. CDR1 MGHRA and CDR2 YSYEKL come from the germline V gene. CDR3 loop: CASSQIGTGRGNTIYF. The CDR3 bases are TGCGCCAGCAGCCAAATAGGGACAGGGCGTGGAAACACCATATATTTT.

The chain carries TRBV29-1 and TRBJ2-5; 7 bases are a match to TRBD2. Looked up from germline, CDR1 is SQVTM and CDR2 is ANQGSEA. The CDR3 covers 15 residues. CDR3 bases: TGCAGATACTTCTCGGGAGGCCTCCCTACAGAGACCCAGTACTTC. Translation: CRYFSGGLPTETQYF.

The chain carries TRBV19 and TRBJ2-2, with TRBD2 matching 9 bases. This CDR3 is built from 17 residues. CDR1 and CDR2 (germline): LNHDA, SQIVND (reference sequence). Trimming removed 3 bases from V and 5 bases from J; junction bases left unmatched: 10. The CDR3 here is CASSISVGAGGTGELFF. Written as DNA, the CDR3 is TGTGCCAGTAGTATTTCAGTCGGAGCGGGAGGTACCGGGGAGCTGTTTTTT.

The chain carries TRBV11-2 and TRBJ2-1; 7 bases fit TRBD1. The germline gives CDR1 SGHAT, CDR2 FQNNGV. The CDR3 totals 17 residues. V lost 0 bases to trimming and J lost 6 bases; unmatched junction nucleotides: 11. The CDR3 is CASSLDPRDREFNEQFF. CDR3 coding DNA: TGTGCCAGCAGCTTAGACCCTCGGGACAGAGAATTCAATGAGCAGTTCTTC.

This clone was picked up one time. Within the sample, other DNA sequences also encode this same CDR3. The J gene is TRBJ1-5, the V gene TRBV27; D unclear. V was shortened by 3 bases and J by 4 bases, with 4 bases between the two germline ends. Germline loops: CDR1 MNHEY, CDR2 SMNVEV (reference sequence). This CDR3 contains 12 residues. This CDR3 reads CASSFPNQPQHF. The DNA of the CDR3 is TGTGCCAGCAGTTTCCCTAATCAGCCCCAGCATTTT.

The CDR3 nucleotides are TGTGCCAGCAGCCAAGACGGGACTAGCGTCTACGAGCAGTACTTC. Translated: CASSQDGTSVYEQYF. This sequence joins TRBV3-1 (or the pseudogene TRBV3-2) and TRBJ2-7; TRBD2 agrees at 10 bases. The CDR3 runs to 15 residues. Germline CDR1 reads LGHDT; CDR2 reads YNNKEL (reference sequence). V shed 0 bases, J shed 3 bases, and the junction held 2 bases outside the gene matches.

The V call is TRBV4-1, the J call TRBJ1-5; 7 nucleotides match TRBD1. The CDR3 has 16 residues. Unmatched junction bases numbered 5, after V lost 1 base and J lost 2 bases. CDR1 is MGHRA and CDR2 is YSYEKL in the germline V gene. The CDR3 region is CASSQVTGFGNQPQHF. DNA of the CDR3: TGCGCCAGCAGCCAAGTGACAGGGTTTGGCAATCAGCCCCAGCATTTT.

This rearrangement joins TRBV10-3 to TRBJ1-1; D call uncertain. The CDR3 runs 14 residues. Looked up from germline, CDR1 is ENHRY and CDR2 is SYGVKD. Trimming removed 4 bases at V and 4 bases at J, with 13 bases between. In DNA, the CDR3 is TGTGCCATCAGTGTGGGTCTAGCAGCCACTGAAGCTTTCTTT. Its translation is CAISVGLAATEAFF.

The chain joins TRBV19 to TRBJ1-2; 9 bases line up with TRBD1. Unmatched junction bases numbered 13, after V lost 4 bases and J lost 4 bases. This CDR3 comprises 17 residues. Per the germline V gene, CDR1 is LNHDA and CDR2 is SQIVND (reference sequence). Here the CDR3 DNA reads TGTGCCAGTAGTACCTGGGACAGGGAATTAATCCTCTATGGCTACACCTTC. Its protein is CASSTWDRELILYGYTF.

The gene calls are TRBV5-1 and TRBJ2-6; D is uncertain. Trimming pared 0 bases from V and 1 base from J, leaving 8 bases between. From germline, CDR1 is SGHRS and CDR2 YFSETQ. The CDR3 covers 16 residues. CDR3 nucleotide sequence: TGCGCCAGCAGCTTGGGCCCTGAGTCTGGGGCCAACGTCCTGACTTTC. Amino acids: CASSLGPESGANVLTF.

The chain is built from TRBV6-2 or TRBV6-3 and TRBJ2-7; D is ambiguous. V was trimmed by 3 bases and J by 6 bases, leaving 12 bases between them. This CDR3 spans 13 amino acids. Germline V lookup: CDR1 MNHEY, CDR2 SVGEGT. The CDR3 nucleotides read TGTGCCAGCAGTTATCTAGGTACCCGCGAGCAGTACTTC. It is translated as CASSYLGTREQYF.

This clone was seen a few times. The chain combines TRBV18 with TRBJ2-2; 13 bases are a match to TRBD2. Germline-derived CDR1 and CDR2 are KGHSH and LQKENI. The CDR3 sequence is 17 residues long. Trimming removed 3 bases from V and 0 bases from J; junction bases left unmatched: 1. CDR3 loop: CASSPGLAGANTGELFF. CDR3 coding DNA: TGTGCCAGCTCACCCGGACTAGCGGGGGCGAACACCGGGGAGCTGTTTTTT.

The chain uses TRBV29-1 and TRBJ2-5; maybe TRBD2 (7 bases). Germline V gives CDR1 SQVTM, CDR2 ANQGSEA. Trimming removed 7 bases at V and 5 bases at J, with 20 bases between. The CDR3 runs 14 residues. The CDR3 is CSATGGGGMETQYF. In DNA, the CDR3 is TGCAGCGCCACTGGCGGGGGCGGAATGGAGACCCAGTACTTC.

The V gene is TRBV5-8, the J gene TRBJ1-2; weak D call: TRBD1 (5 bases). CDR3 length: 14 residues. V gave up 4 bases and J gave up 0 bases, with 10 bases separating them. The germline V gene encodes CDR1 SGHTS and CDR2 YDEGEE. The CDR3, as DNA: TGTGCCAGCAGCCGACGGGGGACTAACTATGGCTACACCTTC. It translates to CASSRRGTNYGYTF.

V is TRBV5-3 and J is TRBJ2-1; TRBD1 agrees at 10 bases. TRBV5-3 is an ORF, with its function uncertain. There are 17 residues in the CDR3. V lost 1 base, J lost 2 bases, and 6 bases stayed unmatched. CDR3 residues: CARSLIGTGDTYNEQFF. The CDR3 DNA reads TGTGCCAGAAGCTTGATCGGGACAGGGGATACCTACAATGAGCAGTTCTTC.

A few counts support this clone. The chain employs TRBV27 and TRBJ2-1; 7 nucleotides align to TRBD2. The junction had 4 bases not matched to a gene; V was cut back by 8 bases and J by 3 bases. Germline assignment: CDR1 MNHEY and CDR2 SMNVEV (reference sequence). The CDR3 has 13 amino acids. Here the CDR3 DNA reads TGTGCCAGCCGAAGGACTAGCTACAATGAGCAGTTCTTC. Protein product: CASRRTSYNEQFF.

The V call is TRBV30, the J call TRBJ1-5; 9 bases align to TRBD1. The germline gives CDR1 GTSNPN, CDR2 SVGIG (reference sequence). Trimming removed 5 bases from V and 1 base from J; junction bases left unmatched: 0. This CDR3 region has 13 residues. The CDR3 DNA follows: TGTGCCTGGGGGACAGGGAGCAATCAGCCCCAGCATTTT. It translates to CAWGTGSNQPQHF.